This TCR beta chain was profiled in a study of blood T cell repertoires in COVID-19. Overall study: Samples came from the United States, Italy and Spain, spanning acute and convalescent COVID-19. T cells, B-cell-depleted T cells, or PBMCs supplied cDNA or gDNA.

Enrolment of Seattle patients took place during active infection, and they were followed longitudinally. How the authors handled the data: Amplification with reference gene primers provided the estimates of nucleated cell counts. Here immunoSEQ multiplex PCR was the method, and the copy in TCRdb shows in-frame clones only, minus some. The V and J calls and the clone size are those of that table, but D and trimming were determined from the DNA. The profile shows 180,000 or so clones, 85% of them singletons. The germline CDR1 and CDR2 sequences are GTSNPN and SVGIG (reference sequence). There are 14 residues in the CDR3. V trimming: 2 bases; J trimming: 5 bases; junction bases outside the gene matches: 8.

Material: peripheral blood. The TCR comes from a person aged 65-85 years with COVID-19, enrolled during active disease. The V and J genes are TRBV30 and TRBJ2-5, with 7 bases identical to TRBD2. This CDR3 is CAWSPVKGGETQYF. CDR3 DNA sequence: TGTGCCTGGAGTCCAGTTAAGGGAGGGGAGACCCAGTACTTC.